The 16 T cell receptor beta chains listed next were all sequenced from one sample in a study of post-analysis software for immune sequencing data. The authors incorporated unique molecular identifiers into the TCR beta cDNA libraries. MiXCR was run by TCRdb on the PCR reads, yielding one entry per CDR3 protein. The sample records about 160,000 distinct CDR3 sequences, 35% to 40% being singletons. This sample comprised blood, obtained after autologous hematopoietic stem cell transplantation. Source of these receptors: a girl aged 5 to 17 with multiple sclerosis.

This chain connects TRBV5-1 to TRBJ2-1; D unresolved. The CDR3 is 13 amino acids. Germline CDR1 reads SGHRS; CDR2 reads YFSETQ. The V and J ends lost 1 base and 9 bases respectively, with 11 bases between them. The CDR3 spells CASSLQERFEQFF. The CDR3 nucleotides are TGCGCCAGCAGCTTGCAAGAAAGGTTTGAGCAGTTCTTC.

The chain couples TRBV5-1 to TRBJ2-4; D could derive from TRBD1 or TRBD2 (5 bases each). This CDR3 is 18 amino acids long. The germline V gene encodes CDR1 SGHRS and CDR2 YFSETQ. V lost 2 bases to trimming and J lost 1 base, with 19 bases between them. CDR3 in DNA: TGCGCCAGCAGCTTTTCCGGGCCCCCCGGGGCGGCCAAAAACATTCAGTACTTC. This gives the protein CASSFSGPPGAAKNIQYF.

The CDR3 here is CASSLRETYEQYF. CDR3 bases: TGTGCCAGCAGTTTGAGGGAAACCTACGAGCAGTACTTC. This chain links TRBV27 with TRBJ2-4; tentatively, D is TRBD2 (5 bases). Matching the DNA end better, TRBJ2-7 makes the J call doubtful. The CDR3 totals 13 residues. In germline, CDR1 is MNHEY, CDR2 SMNVEV (reference sequence).

This clonotype was seen only a few times. The V and J genes are TRBV5-6 and TRBJ2-5; no clear D gene. V dropped 0 bases and J dropped 2 bases, with 11 bases sitting between them. The CDR3 sequence is 15 residues long. Germline CDR1 SGHDT, CDR2 YYEEEE. DNA for the CDR3: TGTGCCAGCAGCTTGGTTTGGGCAGTACAAGAGACCCAGTACTTC. Translating gives CASSLVWAVQETQYF. The full variable domain, its missing parts supplied by reference TRBV5-6 and TRBJ2-5, is DAGVTQSPTHLIKTRGQQVTLRCSPKSGHDTVSWYQQALGQGPQFIFQYYEEEERQRGNFPDRFSGHQFPNYSSELNVNALLLGDSALYLCASSLVWAVQETQYFGPGTRLLVL.

This clonotype was observed a handful of times. This sequence joins TRBV6-5 and TRBJ2-1; 7 bases line up with TRBD2. Germline CDR1 reads MNHEY; CDR2 reads SVGAGI. V lost 0 bases, J lost 4 bases, and 9 bases stayed unmatched. The CDR3 contains 17 residues. The CDR3 loop is CASSYSIMSGTYNEQFF. The CDR3 nucleotides read TGTGCCAGCAGTTACTCGATCATGAGCGGGACGTACAATGAGCAGTTCTTC.

V and J are TRBV6-2 or TRBV6-3 and TRBJ2-1; D remains ambiguous. V was clipped by 2 bases and J by 0 bases, with 20 bases between them. The CDR3 sequence is 19 residues long. From germline, CDR1 is MNHEY and CDR2 SVGEGT. In DNA, the CDR3 is TGTGCCAGCAGTTACCCTACGGCGGACGTACTAAGCTCCTACAATGAGCAGTTCTTC. It specifies CASSYPTADVLSSYNEQFF.

The chain carries TRBV20-1 and TRBJ2-5; tentatively, D is TRBD1 (6 bases). The V end was cut by 3 bases, the J end by 4 bases, with 9 bases between. Looked up from germline, CDR1 is DFQATT and CDR2 is SNEGSKA (reference sequence). CDR3 length equals 12 residues. The CDR3 sequence: CSASLDRETQYF. The CDR3 DNA follows: TGCAGTGCTAGTCTGGACAGAGAGACCCAGTACTTC.

The chain employs TRBV24-1 and TRBJ2-1; 8 bases agree with TRBD2. V shed 5 bases and J 2 bases; nucleotides not matched to a gene: 10. This CDR3 is 17 amino acids long. Germline V gene lookup returns CDR1 KGHDR and CDR2 SFDVKD. The CDR3, as DNA: TGTGCCACCAGTGCAACCTCCGGGGGGGAGACCTACAATGAGCAGTTCTTC. It is translated as CATSATSGGETYNEQFF.

The gene calls are TRBV27 and TRBJ2-5; weak D call: TRBD2 (7 bases). V lost 5 bases and J lost 10, with 14 bases in between. This CDR3 comprises 12 residues. CDR1 is MNHEY and CDR2 is SMNVEV in the germline V gene (reference sequence). CDR3: CASSPGGGDQYF. The CDR3 coding sequence is TGTGCCAGCAGTCCCGGAGGGGGGGACCAGTACTTC.

A remark on this clonotype: A much larger clone lies a single base off, so this may be a read error. V and J are TRBV20-1 and TRBJ1-5, with 12 bases that match TRBD1. The germline gives CDR1 DFQATT, CDR2 SNEGSKA (reference sequence). CDR3 length equals 14 residues. V lost 6 bases, J lost 3 bases, and 3 bases stayed unmatched. The CDR3 DNA sequence: TGCAGTGCGGGACAGGGGGCGTACAATCAGCCCCAGCATTTT. It encodes CSAGQGAYNQPQHF.

The sample holds one count of this clonotype. The chain combines TRBV2 with TRBJ2-7; possible D gene TRBD1, 6 bases. Near its end, the DNA agrees better with TRBJ2-5, so the J call may be wrong. Germline CDR1 is SNHLY and CDR2 is FYNNEI. The CDR3 is made up of 15 amino acids. In DNA form, the CDR3 reads TGTGCCAGCAGTGGCGGTGGAGCGAGGGGGGAGACCCAGTACTTC. Amino acids: CASSGGGARGETQYF.

Concerning this clonotype: A much larger clone lies one base from this, so it may be a read error. V is TRBV29-1 and J is TRBJ2-7; D may be TRBD2 (5 bases). The tail of the sequence fits TRBJ2-5 better, so the J call may be wrong. CDR3 length: 13 residues. The germline gives CDR1 SQVTM, CDR2 ANQGSEA. The CDR3 here is CSAPIGRGETQYF. CDR3 bases: TGCAGCGCCCCTATTGGACGGGGAGAGACCCAGTACTTC.

V and J are TRBV24-1 and TRBJ2-3, with D possibly being TRBD2 (6 bases). Trimming removed 2 bases from V and 0 bases from J, with 11 bases in between. This CDR3 has 16 residues. Germline V CDR1 and CDR2: KGHDR, SFDVKD. The CDR3 DNA sequence: TGTGCCACCAGTGATTCGACTAGATCAAGCACAGATACGCAGTATTTT. This encodes CATSDSTRSSTDTQYF.

The CDR3 DNA reads TGTGCCAGCAGCACCCCGGGACTAGCGGGAGATCCTTACGAGCAGTACTTC. This translates into CASSTPGLAGDPYEQYF. The chain is built from TRBV21-1 and TRBJ2-7; the tabulated D call, TRBD2, remains unverified against the DNA. TRBV21-1 is tagged as a pseudogene. The CDR3 is 17 residues long.

This clonotype was found many times. The chain employs TRBV6-4 and TRBJ1-5; D remains ambiguous. V was cut by 2 bases and J by 2 bases, with 10 bases left in between. This CDR3 is 15 amino acids long. Germline assignment: CDR1 MRHNA and CDR2 SNTAGT. The CDR3 reads CASSDGITGNQPQHF. The DNA for the CDR3 is TGTGCCAGCAGTGACGGGATTACGGGCAATCAGCCCCAGCATTTT.

This clonotype showed up just a few times. The chain carries TRBV28 and TRBJ2-7; 8 bases agree with TRBD1. V shed 6 bases and J 0 bases; nucleotides not matched to a gene: 7. The germline V gene encodes CDR1 MDHEN and CDR2 SYDVKM. The CDR3 totals 15 residues. The CDR3 DNA reads TGTGCCAGCAGCCTACACAGGGGGTACTCCTACGAGCAGTACTTC. This encodes CASSLHRGYSYEQYF.